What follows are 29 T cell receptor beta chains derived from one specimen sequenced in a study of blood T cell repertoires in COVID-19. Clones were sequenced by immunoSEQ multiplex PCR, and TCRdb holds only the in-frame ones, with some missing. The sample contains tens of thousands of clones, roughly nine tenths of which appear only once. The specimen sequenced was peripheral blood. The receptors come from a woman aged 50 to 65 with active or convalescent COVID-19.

This CDR3 reads CASSYSGTGHNYGYTF. In DNA, the CDR3 is TGTGCCAGCAGTTACTCGGGGACAGGGCATAACTATGGCTACACCTTC. The V call is TRBV6-2 or TRBV6-3, the J call TRBJ1-2; 9 bases match TRBD1. CDR1 is MNHEY and CDR2 is SVGEGT in the germline V gene. There are 16 residues in the CDR3. V lost 0 bases to trimming and J lost 1 base; unmatched junction nucleotides: 3.

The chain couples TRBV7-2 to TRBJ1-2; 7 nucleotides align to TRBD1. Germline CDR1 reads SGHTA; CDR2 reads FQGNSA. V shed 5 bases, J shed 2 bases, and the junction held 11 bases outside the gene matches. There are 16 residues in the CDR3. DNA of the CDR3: TGTGCCAGCAGCCCAGGTCCCGGGACAGACAACTATGGCTACACCTTC. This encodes CASSPGPGTDNYGYTF. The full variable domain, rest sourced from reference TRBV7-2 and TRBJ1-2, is GAGVSQSPSNKVTEKGKDVELRCDPISGHTALYWYRQSLGQGLEFLIYFQGNSAPDKSGLPSDRFSAERTGGSVSTLTIQRTQQEDSAVYLCASSPGPGTDNYGYTFGSGTRLTVV.

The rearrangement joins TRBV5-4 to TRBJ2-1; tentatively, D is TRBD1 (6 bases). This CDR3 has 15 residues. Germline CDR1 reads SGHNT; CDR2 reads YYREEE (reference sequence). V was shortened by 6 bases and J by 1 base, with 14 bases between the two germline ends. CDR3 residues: CASTRQERSYNEQFF. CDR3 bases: TGTGCCAGCACCAGACAGGAAAGGTCCTACAATGAGCAGTTCTTC.

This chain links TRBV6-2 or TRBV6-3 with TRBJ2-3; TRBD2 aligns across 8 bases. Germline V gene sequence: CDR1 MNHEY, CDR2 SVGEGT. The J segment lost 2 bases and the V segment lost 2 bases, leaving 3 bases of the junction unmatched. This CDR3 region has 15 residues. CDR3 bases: TGTGCCAGCAGTTACGGACTAGCAGACACAGATACGCAGTATTTT. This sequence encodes CASSYGLADTDTQYF.

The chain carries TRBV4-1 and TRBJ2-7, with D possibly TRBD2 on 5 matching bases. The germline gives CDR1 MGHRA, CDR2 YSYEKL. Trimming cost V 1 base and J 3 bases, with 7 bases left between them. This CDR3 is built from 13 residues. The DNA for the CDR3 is TGCGCCAGCAGCCAAGTGACTAACTACGAGCAGTACTTC. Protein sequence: CASSQVTNYEQYF.

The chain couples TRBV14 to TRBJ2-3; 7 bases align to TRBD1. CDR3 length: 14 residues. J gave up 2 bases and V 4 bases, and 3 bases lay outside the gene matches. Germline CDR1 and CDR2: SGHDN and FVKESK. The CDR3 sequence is CASSRDSNTDTQYF. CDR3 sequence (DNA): TGTGCCAGCAGCCGGGACAGCAACACAGATACGCAGTATTTT.

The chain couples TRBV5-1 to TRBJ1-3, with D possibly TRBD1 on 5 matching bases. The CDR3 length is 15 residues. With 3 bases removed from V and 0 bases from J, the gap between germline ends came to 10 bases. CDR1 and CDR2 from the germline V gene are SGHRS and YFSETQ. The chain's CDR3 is CASSSTAISGNTIYF. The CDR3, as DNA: TGCGCCAGCAGCTCGACAGCTATCTCTGGAAACACCATATATTTT. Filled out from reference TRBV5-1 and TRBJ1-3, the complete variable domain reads KAGVTQTPRYLIKTRGQQVTLSCSPISGHRSVSWYQQTPGQGLQFLFEYFSETQRNKGNFPGRFSGRQFSNSRSEMNVSTLELGDSALYLCASSSTAISGNTIYFGEGSWLTVV.

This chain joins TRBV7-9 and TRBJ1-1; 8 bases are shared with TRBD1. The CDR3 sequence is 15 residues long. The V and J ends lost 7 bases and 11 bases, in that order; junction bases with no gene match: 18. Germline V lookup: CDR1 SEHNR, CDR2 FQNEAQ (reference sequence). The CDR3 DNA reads TGTGCCAGCACCTCCCTACAGGGGGGCATCCGGCGTGCTTTCTTT. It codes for CASTSLQGGIRRAFF.

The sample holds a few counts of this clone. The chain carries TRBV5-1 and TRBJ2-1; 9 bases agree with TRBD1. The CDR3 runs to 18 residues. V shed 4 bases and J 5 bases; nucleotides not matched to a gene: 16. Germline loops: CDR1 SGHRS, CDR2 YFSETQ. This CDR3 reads CASSSTTGGDRPNNEQFF. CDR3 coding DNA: TGCGCCAGCAGCAGTACGACAGGGGGGGACAGACCCAACAATGAGCAGTTCTTC.

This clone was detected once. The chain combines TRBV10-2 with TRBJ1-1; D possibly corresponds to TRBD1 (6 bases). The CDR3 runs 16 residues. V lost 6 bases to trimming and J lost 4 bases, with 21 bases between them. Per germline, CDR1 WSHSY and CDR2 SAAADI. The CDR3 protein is CASRRTGGKPATEAFF. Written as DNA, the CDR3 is TGCGCCAGCAGAAGGACGGGGGGCAAACCTGCCACTGAAGCTTTCTTT.

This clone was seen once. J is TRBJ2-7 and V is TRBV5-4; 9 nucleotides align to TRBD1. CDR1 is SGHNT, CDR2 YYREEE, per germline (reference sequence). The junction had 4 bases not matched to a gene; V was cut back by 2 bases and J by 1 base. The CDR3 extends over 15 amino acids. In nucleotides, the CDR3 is TGTGCCAGCAGCTTCCCGACAGGGGGGTCCTACGAGCAGTACTTC. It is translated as CASSFPTGGSYEQYF.

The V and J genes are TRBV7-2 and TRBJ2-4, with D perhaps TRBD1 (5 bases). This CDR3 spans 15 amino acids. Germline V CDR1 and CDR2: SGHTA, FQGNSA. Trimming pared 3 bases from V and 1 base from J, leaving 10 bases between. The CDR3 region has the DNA TGTGCCAGCAGCTTGCTAGGGGCGGCCAAAAACATTCAGTACTTC. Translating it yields CASSLLGAAKNIQYF.

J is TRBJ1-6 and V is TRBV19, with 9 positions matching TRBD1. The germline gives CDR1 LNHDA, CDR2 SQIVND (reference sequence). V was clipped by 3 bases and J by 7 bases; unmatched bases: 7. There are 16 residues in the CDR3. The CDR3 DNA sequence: TGTGCCAGTAGTATCGTTGTGGGGACAGGGAATTCACCCCTCCACTTT. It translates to CASSIVVGTGNSPLHF.

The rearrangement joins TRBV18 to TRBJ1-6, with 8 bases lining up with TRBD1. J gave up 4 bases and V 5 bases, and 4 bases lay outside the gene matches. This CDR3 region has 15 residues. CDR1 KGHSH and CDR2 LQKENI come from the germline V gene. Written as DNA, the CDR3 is TGTGCCAGCTCATCCAGACAGGGGTATAATTCACCCCTCCACTTT. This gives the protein CASSSRQGYNSPLHF.

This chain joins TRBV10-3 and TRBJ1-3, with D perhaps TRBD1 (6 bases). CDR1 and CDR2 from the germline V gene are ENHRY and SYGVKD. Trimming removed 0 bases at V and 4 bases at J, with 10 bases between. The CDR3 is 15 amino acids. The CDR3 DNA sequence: TGTGCCATCAGTGAGTCTCGGGACAACGGAAACACCATATATTTT. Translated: CAISESRDNGNTIYF.

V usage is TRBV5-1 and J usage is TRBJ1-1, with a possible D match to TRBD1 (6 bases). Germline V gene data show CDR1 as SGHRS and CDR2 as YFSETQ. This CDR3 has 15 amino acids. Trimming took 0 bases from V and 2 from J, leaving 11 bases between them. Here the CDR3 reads CASSLAGGQNTEAFF. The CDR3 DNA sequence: TGCGCCAGCAGCTTGGCGGGGGGCCAAAACACTGAAGCTTTCTTT.

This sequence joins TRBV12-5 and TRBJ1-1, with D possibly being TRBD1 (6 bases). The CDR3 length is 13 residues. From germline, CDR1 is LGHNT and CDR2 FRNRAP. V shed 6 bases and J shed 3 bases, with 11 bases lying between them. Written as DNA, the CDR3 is TGTGCTAGTGGACAGGACAGCTACACTGAAGCTTTCTTT. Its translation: CASGQDSYTEAFF.

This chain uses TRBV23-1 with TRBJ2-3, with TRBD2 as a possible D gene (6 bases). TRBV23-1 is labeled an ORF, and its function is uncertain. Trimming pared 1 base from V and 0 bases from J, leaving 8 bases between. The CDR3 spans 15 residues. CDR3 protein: CASSQLSGSTDTQYF. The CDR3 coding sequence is TGCGCCAGCAGTCAATTGAGCGGGAGCACAGATACGCAGTATTTT.

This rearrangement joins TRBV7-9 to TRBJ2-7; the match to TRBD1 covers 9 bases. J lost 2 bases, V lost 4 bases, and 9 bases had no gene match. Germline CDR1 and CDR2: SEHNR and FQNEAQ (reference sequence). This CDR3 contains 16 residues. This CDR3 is CASSSDYGQGTYEQYF. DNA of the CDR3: TGTGCCAGCAGCTCAGACTACGGACAGGGGACCTACGAGCAGTACTTC.

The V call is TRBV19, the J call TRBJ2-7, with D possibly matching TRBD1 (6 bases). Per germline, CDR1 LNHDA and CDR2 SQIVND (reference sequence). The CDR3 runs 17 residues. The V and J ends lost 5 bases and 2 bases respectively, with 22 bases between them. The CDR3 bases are TGTGCCAGTAGTTGGGGTCATGGGGACACGGCAACCTACGAGCAGTACTTC. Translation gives CASSWGHGDTATYEQYF.

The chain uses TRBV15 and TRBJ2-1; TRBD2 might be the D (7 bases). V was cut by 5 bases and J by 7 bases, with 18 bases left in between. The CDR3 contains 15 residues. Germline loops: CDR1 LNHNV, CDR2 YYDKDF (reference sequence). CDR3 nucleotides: TGTGCCACCAGCCGAGTGATAGGGGGGGTGAATGAGCAGTTCTTC. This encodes CATSRVIGGVNEQFF.

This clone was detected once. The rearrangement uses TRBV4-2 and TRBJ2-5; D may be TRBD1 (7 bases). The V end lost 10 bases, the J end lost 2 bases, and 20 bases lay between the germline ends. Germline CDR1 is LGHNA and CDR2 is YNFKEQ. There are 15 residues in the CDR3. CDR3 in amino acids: CATPQEGALQETQYF. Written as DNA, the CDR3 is TGTGCCACCCCGCAGGAGGGGGCCTTACAAGAGACCCAGTACTTC.

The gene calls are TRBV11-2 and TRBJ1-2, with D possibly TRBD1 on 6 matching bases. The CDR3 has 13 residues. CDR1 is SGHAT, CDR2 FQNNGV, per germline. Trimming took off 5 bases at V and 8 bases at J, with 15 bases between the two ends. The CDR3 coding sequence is TGTGCCAGCAGCCCCGGGACACGGGCAGGCTACACCTTC. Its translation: CASSPGTRAGYTF.

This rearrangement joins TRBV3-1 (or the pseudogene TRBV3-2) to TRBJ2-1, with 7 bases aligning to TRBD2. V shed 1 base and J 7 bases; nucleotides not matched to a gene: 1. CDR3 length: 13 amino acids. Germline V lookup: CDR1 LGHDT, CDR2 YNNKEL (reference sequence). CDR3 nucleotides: TGTGCCAGCAGCCAAGGGGGGGGGAATGAGCAGTTCTTC. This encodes CASSQGGGNEQFF.

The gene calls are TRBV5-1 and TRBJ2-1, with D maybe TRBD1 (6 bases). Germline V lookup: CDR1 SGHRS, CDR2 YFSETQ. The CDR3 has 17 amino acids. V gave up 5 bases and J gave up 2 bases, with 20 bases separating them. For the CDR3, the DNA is TGCGCCAGCAGTTACTCCCCTACAGGGCCTCCCTACAATGAGCAGTTCTTC. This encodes CASSYSPTGPPYNEQFF.

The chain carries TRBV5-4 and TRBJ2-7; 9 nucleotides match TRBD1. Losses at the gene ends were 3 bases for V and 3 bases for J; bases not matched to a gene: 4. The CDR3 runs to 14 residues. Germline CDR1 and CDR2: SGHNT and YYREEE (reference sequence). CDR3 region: CASSSGQGRYEQYF. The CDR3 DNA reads TGTGCCAGCAGCTCCGGACAGGGGCGCTACGAGCAGTACTTC.

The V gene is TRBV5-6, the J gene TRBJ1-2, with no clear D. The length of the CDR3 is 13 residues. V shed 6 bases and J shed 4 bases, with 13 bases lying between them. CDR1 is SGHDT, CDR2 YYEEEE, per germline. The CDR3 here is CASIREGFYGYTF. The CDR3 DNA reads TGTGCCAGCATACGTGAGGGATTCTATGGCTACACCTTC.

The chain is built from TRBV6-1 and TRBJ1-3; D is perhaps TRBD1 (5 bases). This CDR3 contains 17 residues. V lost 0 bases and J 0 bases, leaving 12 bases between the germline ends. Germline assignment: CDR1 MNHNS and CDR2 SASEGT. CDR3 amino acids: CASSEATDIYSGNTIYF. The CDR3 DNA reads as TGTGCCAGCAGTGAAGCGACGGACATTTACTCTGGAAACACCATATATTTT.

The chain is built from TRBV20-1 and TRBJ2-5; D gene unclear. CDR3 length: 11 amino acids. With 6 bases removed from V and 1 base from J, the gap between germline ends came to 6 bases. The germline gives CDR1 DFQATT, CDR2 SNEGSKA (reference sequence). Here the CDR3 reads CSATSQETQYF. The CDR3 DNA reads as TGCAGTGCGACTTCCCAAGAGACCCAGTACTTC.